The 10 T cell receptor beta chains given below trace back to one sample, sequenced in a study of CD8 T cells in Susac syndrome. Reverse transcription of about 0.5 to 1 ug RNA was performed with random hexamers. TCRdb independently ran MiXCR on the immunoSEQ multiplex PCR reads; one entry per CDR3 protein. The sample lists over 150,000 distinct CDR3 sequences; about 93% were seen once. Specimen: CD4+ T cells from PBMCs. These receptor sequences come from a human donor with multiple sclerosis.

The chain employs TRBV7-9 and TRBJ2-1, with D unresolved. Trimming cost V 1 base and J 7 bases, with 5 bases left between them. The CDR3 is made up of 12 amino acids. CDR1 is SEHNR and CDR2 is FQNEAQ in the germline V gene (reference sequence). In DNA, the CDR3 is TGTGCCAGCAGCTTAGGGTGGAATGAGCAGTTCTTC. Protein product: CASSLGWNEQFF.

The CDR3, as DNA: TGTGCCAGCAGCCGGCGGGCAGGGACCTACGAGCAGTACTTC. This encodes CASSRRAGTYEQYF. This rearrangement joins TRBV7-2 to TRBJ2-7; D may be TRBD1 or TRBD2 (5 bases each). The CDR3 extends over 14 amino acids. Germline V gene data show CDR1 as SGHTA and CDR2 as FQGNSA. V was pared by 5 bases and J by 2 bases, with 13 bases between.

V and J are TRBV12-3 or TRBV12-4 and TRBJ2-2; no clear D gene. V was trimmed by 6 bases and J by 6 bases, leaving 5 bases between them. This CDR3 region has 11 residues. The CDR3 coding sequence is TGTGCCAGCAGCCGCCCCGGGGAGCTGTTTTTT. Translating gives CASSRPGELFF.

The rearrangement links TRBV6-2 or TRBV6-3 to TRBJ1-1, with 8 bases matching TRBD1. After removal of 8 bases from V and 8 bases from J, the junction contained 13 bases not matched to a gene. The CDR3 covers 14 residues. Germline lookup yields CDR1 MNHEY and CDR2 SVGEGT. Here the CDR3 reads CASGLAGGYSEAFF. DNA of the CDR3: TGTGCCAGCGGGTTGGCAGGGGGCTATTCCGAAGCTTTCTTT.

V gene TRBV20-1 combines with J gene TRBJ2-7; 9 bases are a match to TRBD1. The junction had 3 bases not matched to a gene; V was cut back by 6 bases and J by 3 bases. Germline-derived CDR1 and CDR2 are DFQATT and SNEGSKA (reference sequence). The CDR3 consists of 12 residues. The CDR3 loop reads CSAGDRDYEQYF. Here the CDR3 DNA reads TGCAGTGCCGGGGACAGGGACTACGAGCAGTACTTC.

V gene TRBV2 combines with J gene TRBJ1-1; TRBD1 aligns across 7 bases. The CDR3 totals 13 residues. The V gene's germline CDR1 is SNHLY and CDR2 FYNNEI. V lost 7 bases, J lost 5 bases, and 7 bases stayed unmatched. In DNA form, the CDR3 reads TGTGCCAGCAAGGAGGGGGCGATTACTGAAGCTTTCTTT. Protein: CASKEGAITEAFF.

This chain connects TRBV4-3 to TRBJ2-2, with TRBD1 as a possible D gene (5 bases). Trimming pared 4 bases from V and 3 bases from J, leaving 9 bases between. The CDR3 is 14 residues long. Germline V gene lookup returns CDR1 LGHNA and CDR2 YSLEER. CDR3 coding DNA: TGCGCCAGCAGCCTCGACAGATACACCGGGGAGCTGTTTTTT. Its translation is CASSLDRYTGELFF.

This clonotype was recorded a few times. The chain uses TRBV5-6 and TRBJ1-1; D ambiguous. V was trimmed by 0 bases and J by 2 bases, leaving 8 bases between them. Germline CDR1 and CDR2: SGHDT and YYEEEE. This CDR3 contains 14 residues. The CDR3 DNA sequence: TGTGCCAGCAGCTTGGACAGAGATAACACTGAAGCTTTCTTT. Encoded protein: CASSLDRDNTEAFF.

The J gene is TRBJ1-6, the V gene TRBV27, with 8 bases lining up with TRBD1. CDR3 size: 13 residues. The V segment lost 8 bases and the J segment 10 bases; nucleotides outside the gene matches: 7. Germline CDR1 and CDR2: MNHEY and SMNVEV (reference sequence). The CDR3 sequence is CASGPTGESPLHF. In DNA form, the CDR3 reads TGTGCCAGCGGCCCGACAGGGGAGTCACCCCTCCACTTT.

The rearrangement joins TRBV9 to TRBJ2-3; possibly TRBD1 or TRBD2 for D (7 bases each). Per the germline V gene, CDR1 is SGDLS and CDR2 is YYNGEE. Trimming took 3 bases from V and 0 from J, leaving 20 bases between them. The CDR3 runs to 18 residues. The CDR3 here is CASSAGGGGSTSTDTQYF. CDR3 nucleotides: TGTGCCAGCAGCGCAGGAGGGGGCGGGAGTACTAGCACAGATACGCAGTATTTT.